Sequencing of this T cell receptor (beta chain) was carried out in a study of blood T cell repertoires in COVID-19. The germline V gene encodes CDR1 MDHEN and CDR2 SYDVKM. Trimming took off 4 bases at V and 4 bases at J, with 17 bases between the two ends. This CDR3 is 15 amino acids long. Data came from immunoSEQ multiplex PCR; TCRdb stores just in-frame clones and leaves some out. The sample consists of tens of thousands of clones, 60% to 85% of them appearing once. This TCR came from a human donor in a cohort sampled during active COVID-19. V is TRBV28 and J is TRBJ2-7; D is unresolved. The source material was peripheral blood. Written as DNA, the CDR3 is TGTGCCAGCAGTTCCGCGGCGACCGGTAGATACGAGCAGTACTTC. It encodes CASSSAATGRYEQYF.